This T cell receptor beta chain was profiled in a study of T cell repertoires in cytomegalovirus infection. On the study more broadly: CMV infection and matching HLA type were both indicated by public TCR beta signatures. Study-level points and caveats: People with CMV and the relevant HLA were identified by cumulative public TCR beta family frequency. HLA-C-restricted CMV clonotypes gave the most frequent clonotype in two of eight donors.

Germline-derived CDR1 and CDR2 are MNHNS and SASEGT. The V end lost 0 bases, the J end lost 5 bases, and 11 bases lay between the germline ends. This CDR3 is built from 15 residues. In regard to this clonotype: What it binds is not known.

TCRdb reprocessed the reads with MiXCR, giving one entry per CDR3 protein. This sample has roughly 760,000 distinct CDR3 sequences, with roughly 35% found just once. The sequence was collected from a human donor in good health (CMV status not recorded). Some clones in this sample may be carry-over from other donors' samples. Sequenced sample: PBMCs. This chain connects TRBV6-1 to TRBJ1-5; D remains ambiguous. The CDR3 here is CASSEASRIDQPQHF. For the CDR3, the DNA is TGTGCCAGCAGTGAAGCAAGCAGGATTGATCAGCCCCAGCATTTT.